The T cell receptor beta chain described here comes from a study of blood T cell repertoires in COVID-19. Looking at the study overall: Acute and convalescent COVID-19 samples came from the United States, Italy and Spain. In each case, the material was cDNA or gDNA derived from T cells, B-cell-depleted T cells, or PBMCs.

How the authors handled the data: Estimated nucleated cell counts came from reference gene primer amplification. TCRdb's table, derived via immunoSEQ multiplex PCR, lists solely in-frame clones and lacks some. For V, J and clone size, that table is used; D and trimming come from the DNA. The top ten hold 15% to 20% of the sample, which has roughly 100,000 clones, around 74% seen once. V dropped 3 bases and J dropped 1; count of bases not matched to a gene: 7. Germline loops: CDR1 DFQATT, CDR2 SNEGSKA (reference sequence). The CDR3 is made up of 16 amino acids. The chain links TRBV20-1 to TRBJ2-1; 9 bases match TRBD2. The sequencing input was peripheral blood. This TCR was recovered from an older woman with acute or convalescent COVID-19. In DNA, the CDR3 is TGCAGTGCTAGTGATCTTAGCGGGGGTTCCTACAATGAGCAGTTCTTC. It codes for CSASDLSGGSYNEQFF.